This is a list of T cell receptor beta chains from one sample in a study of blood T cell repertoires in COVID-19. Method: immunoSEQ multiplex PCR; TCRdb's copy keeps in-frame clones and lacks some. The data show some 160,000 clones, approximately 80% seen once. The sequenced sample was PBMCs or T cells enriched from blood (not recorded which). The receptors derive from a woman aged 55-69 years who had recovered from COVID-19. CDR3s include the opening cysteine and the closing phenylalanine or tryptophan. D genes are given only for firm matches. The size of a clone is reported for some rows only, either as once, few or many, or as a class for expanded clones.

D gene: TRBD2; clone size: .; J gene: TRBJ2-1; V gene: TRBV6-5; CDR3 protein: CASGAGGTYNEQFF; CDR3 DNA: TGTGCCAGCGGGGCGGGGGGAACCTACAATGAGCAGTTCTTC
D gene: .; clone size: .; J gene: TRBJ1-2; V gene: TRBV4-1; CDR3 protein: CASSQVRGSDGYTF; CDR3 DNA: TGCGCCAGCAGCCAAGTCCGGGGTTCGGATGGCTACACCTTC
D gene: TRBD1; clone size: .; J gene: TRBJ2-2; V gene: TRBV4-1; CDR3 protein: CASSQDGQGGTGELFF; CDR3 DNA: TGCGCCAGCAGCCAAGATGGACAGGGCGGCACCGGGGAGCTGTTTTTT
D gene: TRBD2; clone size: many; J gene: TRBJ2-3; V gene: TRBV10-1; CDR3 protein: CASSDRGGRRDTQYF; CDR3 DNA: TGCGCCAGCAGTGATCGGGGGGGCCGAAGAGATACGCAGTATTTT
D gene: TRBD1; clone size: .; J gene: TRBJ1-2; V gene: TRBV6-6; CDR3 protein: CASSDSGTGDYGYTF; CDR3 DNA: TGTGCCAGCAGTGACTCCGGGACAGGGGACTATGGCTACACCTTC
D gene: .; clone size: .; J gene: TRBJ1-2; V gene: TRBV5-4; CDR3 protein: CASSVDLANYGYTF; CDR3 DNA: TGTGCCAGCAGCGTGGACCTAGCTAACTATGGCTACACCTTC
D gene: TRBD1; clone size: .; J gene: TRBJ2-3; V gene: TRBV5-4; CDR3 protein: CASSPTAGTGGFDTQYF; CDR3 DNA: TGTGCCAGCAGTCCTACCGCCGGGACAGGGGGCTTCGATACGCAGTATTTT
D gene: TRBD2; clone size: .; J gene: TRBJ2-3; V gene: TRBV2; CDR3 protein: CASSENRGGLVDTQYF; CDR3 DNA: TGTGCCAGCAGTGAAAACCGCGGGGGGCTCGTAGATACGCAGTATTTT
D gene: .; clone size: .; J gene: TRBJ2-3; V gene: TRBV5-4; CDR3 protein: CASSLEREQYF; CDR3 DNA: TGTGCCAGCAGCTTGGAACGGGAGCAGTATTTT
D gene: TRBD1; clone size: .; J gene: TRBJ1-1; V gene: TRBV9; CDR3 protein: CASSGGPIRGLYTEAFF; CDR3 DNA: TGTGCCAGCAGCGGGGGTCCCATCAGGGGGCTTTACACTGAAGCTTTCTTT
D gene: .; clone size: .; J gene: TRBJ1-1; V gene: TRBV2; CDR3 protein: CASSGAGNTEAFF; CDR3 DNA: TGTGCCAGCAGTGGGGCGGGGAACACTGAAGCTTTCTTT
D gene: TRBD1; clone size: .; J gene: TRBJ1-2; V gene: TRBV5-1; CDR3 protein: CASSAGSTGGVGGYTF; CDR3 DNA: TGCGCCAGCAGCGCAGGATCAACAGGGGGCGTTGGTGGCTACACCTTC
D gene: .; clone size: once; J gene: TRBJ1-1; V gene: TRBV15; CDR3 protein: CATSRDITEAFF; CDR3 DNA: TGTGCCACCAGCAGAGATATCACTGAAGCTTTCTTT
D gene: .; clone size: .; J gene: TRBJ1-2; V gene: TRBV6-5; CDR3 protein: CASSYERASDYGYTF; CDR3 DNA: TGTGCCAGCAGTTACGAGCGGGCCTCAGACTATGGCTACACCTTC
D gene: .; clone size: .; J gene: TRBJ1-2; V gene: TRBV19; CDR3 protein: CASSTDGGGPYGYTF; CDR3 DNA: TGTGCCAGTAGTACCGATGGGGGAGGACCCTATGGCTACACCTTC
D gene: TRBD2; clone size: .; J gene: TRBJ2-5; V gene: TRBV4-1; CDR3 protein: CASSQLAGGLETQYF; CDR3 DNA: TGCGCCAGCAGCCAGCTAGCGGGGGGTTTAGAGACCCAGTACTTC
D gene: TRBD1; clone size: .; J gene: TRBJ2-7; V gene: TRBV2; CDR3 protein: CASSEALPGQGAPEQYF; CDR3 DNA: TGTGCCAGCAGTGAAGCGCTCCCGGGACAGGGGGCGCCTGAGCAGTACTTC
D gene: .; clone size: .; J gene: TRBJ1-2; V gene: TRBV27; CDR3 protein: CASSSLTVATGNYGYTF; CDR3 DNA: TGTGCCAGCAGTTCCCTGACTGTCGCCACGGGGAACTATGGCTACACCTTC
D gene: TRBD1; clone size: .; J gene: TRBJ1-2; V gene: TRBV10-3; CDR3 protein: CAISESSGQGNGGYTF; CDR3 DNA: TGTGCCATCAGTGAGTCGTCGGGACAGGGGAATGGTGGCTACACCTTC
D gene: .; clone size: once; J gene: TRBJ1-1; V gene: TRBV19; CDR3 protein: CASRPGQYNTEAFF; CDR3 DNA: TGTGCCAGTAGACCAGGGCAGTATAACACTGAAGCTTTCTTT
D gene: .; clone size: .; J gene: TRBJ2-3; V gene: TRBV5-4; CDR3 protein: CASSLFAGASTDTQYF; CDR3 DNA: TGTGCCAGCAGCTTGTTCGCGGGGGCAAGCACAGATACGCAGTATTTT
D gene: .; clone size: few; J gene: TRBJ2-7; V gene: TRBV5-4; CDR3 protein: CASSPDLNYEQYF; CDR3 DNA: TGTGCCAGCAGCCCGGACTTAAACTACGAGCAGTACTTC
D gene: TRBD2; clone size: once; J gene: TRBJ2-2; V gene: TRBV18; CDR3 protein: CASSRLRAGPNTGELFF; CDR3 DNA: TGTGCCAGCTCACGATTGAGAGCGGGACCGAACACCGGGGAGCTGTTTTTT
D gene: .; clone size: .; J gene: TRBJ1-2; V gene: TRBV19; CDR3 protein: CASESRANYGYTF; CDR3 DNA: TGTGCCAGTGAATCACGAGCTAACTATGGCTACACCTTC
D gene: .; clone size: .; J gene: TRBJ2-3; V gene: TRBV10-3; CDR3 protein: CAISPGRTASTDTQYF; CDR3 DNA: TGTGCCATCAGTCCTGGTAGGACAGCTAGCACAGATACGCAGTATTTT
D gene: .; clone size: .; J gene: TRBJ1-1; V gene: TRBV19; CDR3 protein: CASREGGHPPAFF; CDR3 DNA: TGTGCCAGTAGGGAGGGAGGGCACCCCCCAGCTTTCTTT
D gene: .; clone size: .; J gene: TRBJ1-2; V gene: TRBV5-4; CDR3 protein: CASSPTSAGWNYGYTF; CDR3 DNA: TGTGCCAGCAGCCCGACGTCTGCGGGATGGAACTATGGCTACACCTTC
D gene: .; clone size: .; J gene: TRBJ1-2; V gene: TRBV27; CDR3 protein: CASRSDRKANYGYTF; CDR3 DNA: TGTGCCAGCAGATCAGACAGGAAAGCTAACTATGGCTACACCTTC
D gene: TRBD2; clone size: .; J gene: TRBJ2-3; V gene: TRBV19; CDR3 protein: CASSTLAGGITDTQYF; CDR3 DNA: TGTGCCAGTAGTACCTTAGCGGGGGGCATCACAGATACGCAGTATTTT
D gene: .; clone size: few; J gene: TRBJ1-3; V gene: TRBV7-2; CDR3 protein: CASSLDAGEGNTIYF; CDR3 DNA: TGTGCCAGCAGCTTAGACGCAGGGGAAGGAAACACCATATATTTT
D gene: TRBD2; clone size: .; J gene: TRBJ2-3; V gene: TRBV2; CDR3 protein: CASSEASGPSTDTQYF; CDR3 DNA: TGTGCCAGCAGTGAGGCTAGCGGGCCTAGCACAGATACGCAGTATTTT
D gene: .; clone size: .; J gene: TRBJ2-1; V gene: TRBV5-1; CDR3 protein: CASSLVEGVNEQFF; CDR3 DNA: TGCGCCAGCAGCTTGGTAGAGGGGGTGAATGAGCAGTTCTTC